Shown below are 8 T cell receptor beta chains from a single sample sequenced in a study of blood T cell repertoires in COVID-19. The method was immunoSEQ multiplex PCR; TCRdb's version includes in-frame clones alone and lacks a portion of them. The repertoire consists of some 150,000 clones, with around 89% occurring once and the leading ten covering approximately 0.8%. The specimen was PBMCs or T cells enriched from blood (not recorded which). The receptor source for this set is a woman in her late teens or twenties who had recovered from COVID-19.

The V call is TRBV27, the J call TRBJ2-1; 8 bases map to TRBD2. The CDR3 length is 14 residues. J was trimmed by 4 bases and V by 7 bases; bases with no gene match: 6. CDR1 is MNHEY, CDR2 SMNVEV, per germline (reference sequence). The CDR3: CASKPSGLYNEQFF. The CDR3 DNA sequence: TGTGCCAGCAAACCTAGCGGGCTTTACAATGAGCAGTTCTTC.

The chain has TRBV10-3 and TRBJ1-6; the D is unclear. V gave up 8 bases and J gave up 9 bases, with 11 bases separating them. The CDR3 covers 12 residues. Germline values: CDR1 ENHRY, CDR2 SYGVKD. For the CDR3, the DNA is TGTGCCATCGCCCAGCTAGGTTCACCCCTCCACTTT. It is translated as CAIAQLGSPLHF.

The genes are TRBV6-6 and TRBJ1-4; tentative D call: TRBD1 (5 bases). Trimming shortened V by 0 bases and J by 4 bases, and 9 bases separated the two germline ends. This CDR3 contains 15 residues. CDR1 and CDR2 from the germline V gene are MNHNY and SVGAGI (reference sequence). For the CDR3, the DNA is TGTGCCAGCAGTTACTCGGGCGGGGGTAATGAAAAACTGTTTTTT. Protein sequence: CASSYSGGGNEKLFF.

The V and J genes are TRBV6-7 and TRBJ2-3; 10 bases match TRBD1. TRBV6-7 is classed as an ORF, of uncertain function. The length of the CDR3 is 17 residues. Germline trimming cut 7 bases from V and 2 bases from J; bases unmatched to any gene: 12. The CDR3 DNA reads TGTGCCAGCATAAGCCGGGACAGGGGTTTCCCCACAGATACGCAGTATTTT. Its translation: CASISRDRGFPTDTQYF.

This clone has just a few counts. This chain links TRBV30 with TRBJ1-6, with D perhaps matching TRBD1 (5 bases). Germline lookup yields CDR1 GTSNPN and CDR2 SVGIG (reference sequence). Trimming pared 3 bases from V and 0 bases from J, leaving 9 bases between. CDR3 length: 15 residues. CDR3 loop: CAWRTESSYNSPLHF. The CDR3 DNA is TGTGCCTGGAGGACAGAGAGCTCCTATAATTCACCCCTCCACTTT. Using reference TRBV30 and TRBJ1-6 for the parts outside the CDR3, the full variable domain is SQTIHQWPATLVQPVGSPLSLECTVEGTSNPNLYWYRQAAGRGLQLLFYSVGIGQISSEVPQNLSASRPQDRQFILSSKKLLLSDSGFYLCAWRTESSYNSPLHFGNGTRLTVT.

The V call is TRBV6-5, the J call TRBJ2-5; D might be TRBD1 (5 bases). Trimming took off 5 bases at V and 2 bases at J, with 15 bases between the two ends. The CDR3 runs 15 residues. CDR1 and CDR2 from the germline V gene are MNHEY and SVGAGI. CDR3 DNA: TGTGCCAGCAGTAAACGAACACAGGTTCAAGAGACCCAGTACTTC. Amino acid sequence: CASSKRTQVQETQYF.

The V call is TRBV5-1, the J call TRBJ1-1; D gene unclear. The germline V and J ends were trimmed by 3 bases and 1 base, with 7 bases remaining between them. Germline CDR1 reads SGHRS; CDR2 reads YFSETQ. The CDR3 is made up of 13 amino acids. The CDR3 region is CASSSRGNTEAFF. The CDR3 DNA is TGCGCCAGCAGCTCCCGAGGGAACACTGAAGCTTTCTTT.

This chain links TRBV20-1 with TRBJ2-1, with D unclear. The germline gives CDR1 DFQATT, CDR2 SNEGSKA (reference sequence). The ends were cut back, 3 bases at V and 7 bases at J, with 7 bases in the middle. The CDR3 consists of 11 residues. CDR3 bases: TGCAGTGCTAGTCTTGTGAATGAGCAGTTCTTC. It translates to CSASLVNEQFF.